The present T cell receptor (beta chain) was sequenced within a study of vaccination effects on CD4 cells after COVID-19. TCRdb's table, derived via immunoSEQ multiplex PCR, lists solely in-frame clones and lacks some. The data contain tens of thousands of clones, around 69% of them singletons. Following 10 days of culture, CD4+ T cells were isolated. Either the mRNA-1273 or the BNT162b2 vaccine was given to participants as two doses. As for this clone: Its antigen is unknown.

The sample here was CD4+ T cells from PBMCs cultured without peptide, taken after COVID-19 vaccination. The receptor comes from a human donor who received a COVID-19 vaccine.

This chain's CDR3 is CASSSKTSGGLNEQFF. In nucleotides, the CDR3 is TGTGCCAGCAGTTCAAAGACTAGCGGGGGGCTGAATGAGCAGTTCTTC. J is TRBJ2-1 and V is TRBV6-5, with 13 bases fitting TRBD2. Trimming took 4 bases from V and 7 from J; bases not matched to a gene: 7. The CDR3 contains 16 residues. Germline V gives CDR1 MNHEY, CDR2 SVGAGI.